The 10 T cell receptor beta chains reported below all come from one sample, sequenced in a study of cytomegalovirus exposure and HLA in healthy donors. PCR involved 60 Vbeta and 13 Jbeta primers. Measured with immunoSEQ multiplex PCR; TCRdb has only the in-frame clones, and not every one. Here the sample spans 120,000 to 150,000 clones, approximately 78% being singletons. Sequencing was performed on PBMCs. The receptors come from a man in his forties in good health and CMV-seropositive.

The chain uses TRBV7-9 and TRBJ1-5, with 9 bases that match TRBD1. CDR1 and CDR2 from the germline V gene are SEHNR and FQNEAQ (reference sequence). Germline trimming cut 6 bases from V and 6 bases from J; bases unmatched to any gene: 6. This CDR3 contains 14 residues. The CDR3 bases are TGTGCCAGCAGTCCGGGACAGGGCACTCAGCCCCAGCATTTT. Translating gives CASSPGQGTQPQHF.

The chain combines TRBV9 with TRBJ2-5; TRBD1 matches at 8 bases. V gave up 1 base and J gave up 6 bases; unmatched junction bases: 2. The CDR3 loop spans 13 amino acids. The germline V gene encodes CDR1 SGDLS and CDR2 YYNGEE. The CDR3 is CASSVRQGQTQYF. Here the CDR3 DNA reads TGTGCCAGCAGCGTAAGACAGGGGCAGACCCAGTACTTC.

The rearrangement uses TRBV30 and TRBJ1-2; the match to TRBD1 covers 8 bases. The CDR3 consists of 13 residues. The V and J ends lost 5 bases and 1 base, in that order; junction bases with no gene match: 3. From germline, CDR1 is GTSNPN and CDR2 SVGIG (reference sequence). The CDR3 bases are TGTGCCTGGGGAGGACAGGGTAACTATGGCTACACCTTC. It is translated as CAWGGQGNYGYTF.

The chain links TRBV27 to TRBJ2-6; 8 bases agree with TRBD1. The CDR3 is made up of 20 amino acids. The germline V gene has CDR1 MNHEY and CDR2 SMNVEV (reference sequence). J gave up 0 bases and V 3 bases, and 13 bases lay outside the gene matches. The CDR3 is CASSFPQGQAPLSGANVLTF. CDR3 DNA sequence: TGTGCCAGCAGTTTCCCCCAGGGACAGGCTCCCCTCTCTGGGGCCAACGTCCTGACTTTC.

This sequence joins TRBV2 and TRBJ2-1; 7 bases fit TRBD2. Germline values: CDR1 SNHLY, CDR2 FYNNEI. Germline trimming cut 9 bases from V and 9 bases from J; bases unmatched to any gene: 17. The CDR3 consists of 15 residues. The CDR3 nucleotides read TGTGCCAGAAATGGCGGGAGCCGCCAGGATTCTGAGCAGTTCTTC. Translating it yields CARNGGSRQDSEQFF.

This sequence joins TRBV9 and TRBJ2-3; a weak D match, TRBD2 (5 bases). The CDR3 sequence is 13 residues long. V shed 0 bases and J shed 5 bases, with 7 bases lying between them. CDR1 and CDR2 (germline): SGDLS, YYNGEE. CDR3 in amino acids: CASSVDAGDTQYF. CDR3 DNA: TGTGCCAGCAGCGTAGATGCGGGAGATACGCAGTATTTT.

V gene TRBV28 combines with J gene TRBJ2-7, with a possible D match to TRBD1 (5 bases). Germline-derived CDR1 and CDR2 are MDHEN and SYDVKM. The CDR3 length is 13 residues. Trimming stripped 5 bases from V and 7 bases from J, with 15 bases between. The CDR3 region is CASSRSGILEQYF. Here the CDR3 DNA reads TGTGCCAGCAGTCGTTCAGGGATACTAGAGCAGTACTTC.

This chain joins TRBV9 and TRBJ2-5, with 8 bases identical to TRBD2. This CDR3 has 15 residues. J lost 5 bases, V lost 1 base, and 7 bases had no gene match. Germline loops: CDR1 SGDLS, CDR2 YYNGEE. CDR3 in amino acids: CASSVNGRAEETQYF. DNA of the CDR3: TGTGCCAGCAGCGTAAACGGGAGGGCCGAGGAGACCCAGTACTTC.

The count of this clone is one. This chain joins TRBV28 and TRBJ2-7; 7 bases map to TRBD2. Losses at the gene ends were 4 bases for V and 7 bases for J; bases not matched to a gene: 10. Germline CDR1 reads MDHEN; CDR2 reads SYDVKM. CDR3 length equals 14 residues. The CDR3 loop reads CASSSTRAGREQYF. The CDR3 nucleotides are TGTGCCAGCAGTTCGACCCGGGCCGGGAGGGAGCAGTACTTC.

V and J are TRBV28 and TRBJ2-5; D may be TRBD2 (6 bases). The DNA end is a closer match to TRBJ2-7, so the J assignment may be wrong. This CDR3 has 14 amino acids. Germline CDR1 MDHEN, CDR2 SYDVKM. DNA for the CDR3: TGTGCCAGCAGTTCGGACTATACCTCCTACGAGCAGTACTTC. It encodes CASSSDYTSYEQYF.